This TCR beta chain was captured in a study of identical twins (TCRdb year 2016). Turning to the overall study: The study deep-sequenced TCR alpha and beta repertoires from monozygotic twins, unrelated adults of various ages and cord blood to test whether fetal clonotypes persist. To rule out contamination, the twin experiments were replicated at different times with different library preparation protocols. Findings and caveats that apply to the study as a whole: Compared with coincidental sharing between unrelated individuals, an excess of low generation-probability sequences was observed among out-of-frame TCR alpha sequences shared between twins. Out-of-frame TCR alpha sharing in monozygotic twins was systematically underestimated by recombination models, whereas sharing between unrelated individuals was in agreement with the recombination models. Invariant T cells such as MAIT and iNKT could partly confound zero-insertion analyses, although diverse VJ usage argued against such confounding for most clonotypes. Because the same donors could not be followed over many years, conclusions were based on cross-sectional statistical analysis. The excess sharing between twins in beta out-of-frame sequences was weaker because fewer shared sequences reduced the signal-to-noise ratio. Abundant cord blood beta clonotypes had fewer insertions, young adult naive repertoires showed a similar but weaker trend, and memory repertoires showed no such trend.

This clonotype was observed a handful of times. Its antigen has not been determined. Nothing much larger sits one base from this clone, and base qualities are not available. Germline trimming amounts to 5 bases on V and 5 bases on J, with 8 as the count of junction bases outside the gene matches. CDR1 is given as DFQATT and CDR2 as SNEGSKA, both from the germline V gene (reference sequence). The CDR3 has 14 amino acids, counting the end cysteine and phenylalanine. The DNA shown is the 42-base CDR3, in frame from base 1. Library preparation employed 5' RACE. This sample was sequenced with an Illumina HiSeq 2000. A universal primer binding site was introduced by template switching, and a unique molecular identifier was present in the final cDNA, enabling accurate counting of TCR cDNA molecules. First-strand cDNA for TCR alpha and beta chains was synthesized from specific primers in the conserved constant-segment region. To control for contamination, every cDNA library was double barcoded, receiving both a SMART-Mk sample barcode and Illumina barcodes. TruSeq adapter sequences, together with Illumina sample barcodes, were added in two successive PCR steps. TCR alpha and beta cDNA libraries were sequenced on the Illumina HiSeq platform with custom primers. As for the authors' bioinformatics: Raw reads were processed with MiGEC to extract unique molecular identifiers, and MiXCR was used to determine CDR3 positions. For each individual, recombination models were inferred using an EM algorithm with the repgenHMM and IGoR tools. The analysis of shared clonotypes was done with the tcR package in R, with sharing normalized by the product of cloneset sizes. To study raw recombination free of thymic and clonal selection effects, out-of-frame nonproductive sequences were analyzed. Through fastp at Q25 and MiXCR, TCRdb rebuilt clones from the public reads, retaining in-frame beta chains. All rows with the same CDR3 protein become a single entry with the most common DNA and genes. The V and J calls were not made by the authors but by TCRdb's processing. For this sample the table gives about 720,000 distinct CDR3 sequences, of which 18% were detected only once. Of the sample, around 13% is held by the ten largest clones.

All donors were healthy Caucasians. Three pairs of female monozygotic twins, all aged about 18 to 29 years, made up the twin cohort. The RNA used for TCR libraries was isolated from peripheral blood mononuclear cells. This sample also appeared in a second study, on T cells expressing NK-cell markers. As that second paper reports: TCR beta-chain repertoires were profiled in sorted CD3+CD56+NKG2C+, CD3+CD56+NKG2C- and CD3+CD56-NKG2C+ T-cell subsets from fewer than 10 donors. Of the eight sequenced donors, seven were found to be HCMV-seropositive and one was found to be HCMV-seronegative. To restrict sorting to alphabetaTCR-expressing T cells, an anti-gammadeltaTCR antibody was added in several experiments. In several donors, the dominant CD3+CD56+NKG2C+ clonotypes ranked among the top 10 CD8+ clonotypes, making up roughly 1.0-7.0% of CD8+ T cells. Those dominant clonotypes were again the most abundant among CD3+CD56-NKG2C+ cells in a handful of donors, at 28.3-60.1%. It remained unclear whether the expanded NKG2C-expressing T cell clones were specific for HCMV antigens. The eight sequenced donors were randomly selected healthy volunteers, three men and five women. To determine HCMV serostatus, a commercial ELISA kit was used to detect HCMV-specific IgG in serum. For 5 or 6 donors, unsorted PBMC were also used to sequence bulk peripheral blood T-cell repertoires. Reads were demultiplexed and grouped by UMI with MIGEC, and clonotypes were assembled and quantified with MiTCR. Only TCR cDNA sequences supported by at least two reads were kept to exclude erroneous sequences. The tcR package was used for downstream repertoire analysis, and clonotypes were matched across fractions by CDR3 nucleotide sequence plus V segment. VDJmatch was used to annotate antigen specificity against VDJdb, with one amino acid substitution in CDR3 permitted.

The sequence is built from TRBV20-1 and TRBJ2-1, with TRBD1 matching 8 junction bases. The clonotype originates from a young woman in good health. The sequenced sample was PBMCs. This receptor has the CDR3 CSADGQGPDNEQFF. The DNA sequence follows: TGCAGTGCTGATGGACAGGGTCCCGACAATGAGCAGTTCTTC.